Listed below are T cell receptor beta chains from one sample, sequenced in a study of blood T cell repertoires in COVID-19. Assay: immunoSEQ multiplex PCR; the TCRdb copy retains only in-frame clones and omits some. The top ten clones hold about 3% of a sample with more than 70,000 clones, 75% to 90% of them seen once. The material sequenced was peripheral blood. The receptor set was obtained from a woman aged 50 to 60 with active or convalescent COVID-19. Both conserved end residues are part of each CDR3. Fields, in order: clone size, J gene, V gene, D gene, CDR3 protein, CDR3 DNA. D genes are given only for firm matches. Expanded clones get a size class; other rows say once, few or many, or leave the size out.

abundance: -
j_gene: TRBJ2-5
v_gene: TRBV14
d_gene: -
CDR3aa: CASSQDNRVLETQYF
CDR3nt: TGTGCCAGCAGCCAAGATAATAGAGTTCTGGAGACCCAGTACTTC

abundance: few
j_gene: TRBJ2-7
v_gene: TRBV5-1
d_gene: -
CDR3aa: CASSLARDYEQYF
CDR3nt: TGCGCCAGCAGCTTGGCCAGGGACTACGAGCAGTACTTC

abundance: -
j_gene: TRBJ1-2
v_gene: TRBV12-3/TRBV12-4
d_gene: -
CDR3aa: CASSLVQGSGYTF
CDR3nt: TGTGCCAGCAGTTTGGTCCAGGGCTCTGGCTACACCTTC

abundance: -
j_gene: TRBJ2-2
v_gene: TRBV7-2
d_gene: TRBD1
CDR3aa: CASSHNRGTGELFF
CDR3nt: TGTGCCAGCAGCCATAACAGGGGAACCGGGGAGCTGTTTTTT

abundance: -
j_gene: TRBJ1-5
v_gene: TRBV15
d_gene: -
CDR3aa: CATSRKQGSNQPQHF
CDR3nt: TGTGCCACCAGCAGAAAACAGGGTTCCAATCAGCCCCAGCATTTT

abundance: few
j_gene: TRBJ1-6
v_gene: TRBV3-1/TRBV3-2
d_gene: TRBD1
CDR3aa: CASRIQGVNSPLHF
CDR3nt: TGTGCCAGCAGGATACAGGGGGTTAATTCACCCCTCCACTTT

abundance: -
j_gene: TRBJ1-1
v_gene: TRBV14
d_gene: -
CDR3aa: CASSSKGVGFLAEAFF
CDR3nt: TGTGCCAGCAGCTCCAAAGGGGTGGGGTTCCTTGCTGAAGCTTTCTTT

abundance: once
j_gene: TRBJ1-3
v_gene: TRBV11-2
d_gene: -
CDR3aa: CASSLAGQGGGNTIYF
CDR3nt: TGTGCCAGCAGCTTAGCCGGTCAGGGAGGCGGAAACACCATATATTTT

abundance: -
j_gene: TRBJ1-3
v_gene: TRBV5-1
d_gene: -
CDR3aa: CASSLRPQGTSGNTIYF
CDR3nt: TGCGCCAGCAGCTTGAGGCCCCAGGGAACCTCTGGAAACACCATATATTTT

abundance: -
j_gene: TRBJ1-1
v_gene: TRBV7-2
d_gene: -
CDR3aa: CASSQLSLTANTEAFF
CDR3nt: TGTGCCAGCAGCCAACTGAGTCTTACAGCGAACACTGAAGCTTTCTTT

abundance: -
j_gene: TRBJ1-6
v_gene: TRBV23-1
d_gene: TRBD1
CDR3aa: CASSLPGQGESPLHF
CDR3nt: TGCGCCAGCAGTCTCCCCGGACAGGGAGAATCACCCCTCCACTTT

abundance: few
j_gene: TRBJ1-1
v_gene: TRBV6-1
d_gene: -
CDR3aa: CASSEFGGGSEAFF
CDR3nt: TGTGCCAGCAGTGAATTCGGGGGGGGATCTGAAGCTTTCTTT

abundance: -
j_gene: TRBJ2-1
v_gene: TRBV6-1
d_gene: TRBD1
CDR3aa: CASSVGTGGTSSYNEQFF
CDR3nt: TGTGCCAGCAGTGTTGGGACAGGGGGGACAAGCTCCTACAATGAGCAGTTCTTC

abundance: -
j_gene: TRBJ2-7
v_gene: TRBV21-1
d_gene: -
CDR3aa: CASSSQRETRSYEQYF
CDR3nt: TGTGCCAGCAGCTCACAAAGGGAGACGAGAAGCTACGAGCAGTACTTC

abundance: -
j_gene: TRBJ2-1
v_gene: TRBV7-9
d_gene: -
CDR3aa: CASSLGSKGKYNEQFF
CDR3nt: TGTGCCAGCAGCTTAGGGTCAAAGGGGAAGTACAATGAGCAGTTCTTC

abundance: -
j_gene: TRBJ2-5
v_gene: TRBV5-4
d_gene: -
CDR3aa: CASSTTGIETQYF
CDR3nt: TGTGCCAGCAGTACCACAGGGATTGAGACCCAGTACTTC

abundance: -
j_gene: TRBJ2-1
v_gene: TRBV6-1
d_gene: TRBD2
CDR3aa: CASSERSGGPSYNEQFF
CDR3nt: TGTGCCAGCAGTGAAAGGAGCGGGGGGCCCTCCTACAATGAGCAGTTCTTC

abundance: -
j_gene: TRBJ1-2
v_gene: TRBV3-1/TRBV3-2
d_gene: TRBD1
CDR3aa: CASSQVDRGSGYTF
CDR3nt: TGTGCCAGCAGCCAAGTGGACAGGGGAAGCGGCTACACCTTC

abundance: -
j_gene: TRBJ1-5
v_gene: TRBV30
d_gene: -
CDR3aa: CAWSNRGNQPQHF
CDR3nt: TGTGCCTGGAGTAACAGGGGCAATCAGCCCCAGCATTTT